This TCR beta chain is drawn from a study of OX40 agonist ivuxolimab in advanced cancers. Here immunoSEQ multiplex PCR was the method, and the copy in TCRdb shows in-frame clones only, minus some. The top ten clones hold roughly a fifth of a sample with 45,000 to 50,000 clones, roughly 93% of them seen once. CDR3 size: 14 residues. J was trimmed by 3 bases and V by 3 bases; bases with no gene match: 4. The germline CDR1 and CDR2 sequences are SEHNR and FQNEAQ (reference sequence). Study-level points and caveats: Those patients achieving a partial response at 0.1-3.0 mg/kg showed among the lowest clonal expansion. Researchers report that CD8+ T cells had, on average, more expanded clones than CD4+.

With regard to this clone: Its antigen is undetermined.

The source material was CD4+ or CD8+ T cells sorted from blood, sampled in a trial of the OX40 agonist ivuxolimab. This clonotype was sampled from an adult with an advanced solid tumor such as melanoma, head and neck, liver or kidney cancer. The chain joins TRBV7-9 to TRBJ2-7, with 8 bases matching TRBD1. The CDR3: CASSFAGTGYEQYF. The DNA of the CDR3 is TGTGCCAGCAGCTTCGCCGGGACAGGCTACGAGCAGTACTTC.